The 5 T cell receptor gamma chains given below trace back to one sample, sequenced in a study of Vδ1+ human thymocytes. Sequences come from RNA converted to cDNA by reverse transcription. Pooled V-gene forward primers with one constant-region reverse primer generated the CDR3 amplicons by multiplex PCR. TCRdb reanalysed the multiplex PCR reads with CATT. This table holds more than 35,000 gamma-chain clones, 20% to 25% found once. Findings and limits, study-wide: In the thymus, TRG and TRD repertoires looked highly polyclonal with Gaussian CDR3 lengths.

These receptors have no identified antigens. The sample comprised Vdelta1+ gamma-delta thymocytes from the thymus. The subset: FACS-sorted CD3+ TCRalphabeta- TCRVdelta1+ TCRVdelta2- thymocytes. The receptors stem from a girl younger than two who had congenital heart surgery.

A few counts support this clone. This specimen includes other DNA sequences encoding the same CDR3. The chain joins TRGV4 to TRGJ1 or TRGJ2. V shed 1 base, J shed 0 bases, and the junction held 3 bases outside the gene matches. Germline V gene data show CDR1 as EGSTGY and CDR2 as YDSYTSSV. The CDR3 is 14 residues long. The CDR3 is CATWDGLNYYKKLF. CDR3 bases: TGTGCCACCTGGGATGGACTGAATTATTATAAGAAACTCTTT.

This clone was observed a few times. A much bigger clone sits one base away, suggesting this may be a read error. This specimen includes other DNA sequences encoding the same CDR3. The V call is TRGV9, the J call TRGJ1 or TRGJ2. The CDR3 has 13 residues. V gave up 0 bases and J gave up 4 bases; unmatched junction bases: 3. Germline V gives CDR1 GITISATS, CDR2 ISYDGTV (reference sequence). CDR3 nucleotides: TGTGCCTTGTGGGAGGTGGAGTATTATAAGAAACTCTTT. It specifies CALWEVEYYKKLF.

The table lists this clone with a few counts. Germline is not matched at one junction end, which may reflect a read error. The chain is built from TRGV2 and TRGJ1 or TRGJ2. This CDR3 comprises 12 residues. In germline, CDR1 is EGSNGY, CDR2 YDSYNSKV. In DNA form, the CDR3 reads TGTGCCACCTGGGACGGGCCATATATGAAACTCTTT. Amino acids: CATWDGPYMKLF.

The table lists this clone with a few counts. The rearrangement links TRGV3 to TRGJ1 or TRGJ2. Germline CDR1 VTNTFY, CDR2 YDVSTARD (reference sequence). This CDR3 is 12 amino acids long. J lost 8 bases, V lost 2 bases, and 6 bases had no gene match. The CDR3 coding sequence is TGTGCCACCTGGGACAATGCCGATAAGAAACTCTTT. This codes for CATWDNADKKLF.

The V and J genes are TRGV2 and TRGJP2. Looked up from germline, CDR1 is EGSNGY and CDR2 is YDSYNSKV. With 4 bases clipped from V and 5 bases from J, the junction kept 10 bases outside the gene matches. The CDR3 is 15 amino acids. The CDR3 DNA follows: TGTGCCACCTGGGAAATGTTAAGGAGTGATTGGATCAAGACGTTT. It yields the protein CATWEMLRSDWIKTF.